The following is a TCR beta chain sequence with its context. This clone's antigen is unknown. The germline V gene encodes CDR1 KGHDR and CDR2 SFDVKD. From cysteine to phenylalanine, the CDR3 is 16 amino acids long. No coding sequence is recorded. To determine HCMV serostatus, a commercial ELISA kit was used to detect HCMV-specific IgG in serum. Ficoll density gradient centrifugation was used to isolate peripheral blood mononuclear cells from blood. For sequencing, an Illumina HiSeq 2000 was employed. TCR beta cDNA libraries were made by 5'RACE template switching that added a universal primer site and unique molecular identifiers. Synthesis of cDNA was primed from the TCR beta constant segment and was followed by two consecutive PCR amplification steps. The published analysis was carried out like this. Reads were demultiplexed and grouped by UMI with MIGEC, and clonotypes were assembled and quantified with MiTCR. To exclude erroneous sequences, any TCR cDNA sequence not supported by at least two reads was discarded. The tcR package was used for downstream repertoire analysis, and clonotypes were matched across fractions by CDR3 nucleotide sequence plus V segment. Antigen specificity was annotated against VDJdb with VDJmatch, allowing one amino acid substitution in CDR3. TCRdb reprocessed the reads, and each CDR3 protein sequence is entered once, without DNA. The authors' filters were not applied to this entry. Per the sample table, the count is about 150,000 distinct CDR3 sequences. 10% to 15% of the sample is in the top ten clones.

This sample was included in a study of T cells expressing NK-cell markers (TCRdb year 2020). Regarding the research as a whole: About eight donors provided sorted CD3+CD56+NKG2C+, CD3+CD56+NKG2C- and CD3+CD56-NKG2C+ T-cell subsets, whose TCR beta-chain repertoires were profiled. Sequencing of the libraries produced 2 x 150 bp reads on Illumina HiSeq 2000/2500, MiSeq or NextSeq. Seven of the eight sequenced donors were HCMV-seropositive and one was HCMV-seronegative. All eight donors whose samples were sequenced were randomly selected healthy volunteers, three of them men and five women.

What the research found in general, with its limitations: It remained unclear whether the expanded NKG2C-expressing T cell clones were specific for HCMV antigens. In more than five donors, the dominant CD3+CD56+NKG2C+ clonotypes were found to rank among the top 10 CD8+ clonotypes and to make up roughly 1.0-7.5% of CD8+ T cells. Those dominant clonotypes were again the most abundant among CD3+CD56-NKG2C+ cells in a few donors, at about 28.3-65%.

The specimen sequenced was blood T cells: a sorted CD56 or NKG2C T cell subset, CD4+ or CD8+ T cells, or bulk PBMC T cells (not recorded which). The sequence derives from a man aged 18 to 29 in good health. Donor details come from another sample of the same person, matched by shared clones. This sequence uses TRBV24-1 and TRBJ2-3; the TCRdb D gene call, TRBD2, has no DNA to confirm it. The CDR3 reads CATSDFHGEGGDTQYF.